The 30 T cell receptor beta chains reported below all come from one sample, sequenced in a study of T cell responses to AZD1222 COVID-19 vaccine. Profiled with immunoSEQ multiplex PCR; TCRdb holds only in-frame clones, not every one. The repertoire consists of about 76,000 clones, with 70% to 90% occurring once and the leading ten covering around 9.9%. The specimen comprised peripheral blood, sampled on day 0 of AZD1222 vaccination. These receptors all stem from an adult in good health.

The J gene is TRBJ2-1, the V gene TRBV7-2, with a possible D match to TRBD2 (5 bases). Germline CDR1 and CDR2: SGHTA and FQGNSA. CDR3 length: 12 amino acids. The ends were cut back, 5 bases at V and 9 bases at J, with 11 bases in the middle. The CDR3 loop is CASSGELVEQFF. The CDR3 DNA sequence: TGTGCCAGCAGCGGGGAGTTGGTTGAGCAGTTCTTC.

A few counts support this clone. The genes are TRBV11-2 and TRBJ2-2, with D possibly being TRBD1 (6 bases). V was pared by 2 bases and J by 5 bases, with 12 bases between. Germline V gene lookup returns CDR1 SGHAT and CDR2 FQNNGV. The CDR3 runs 15 residues. Here the CDR3 DNA reads TGTGCCAGCAGCTTATACAGGGTGGAAACCGGGGAGCTGTTTTTT. Its translation is CASSLYRVETGELFF.

The rearrangement joins TRBV4-2 to TRBJ2-5; D is ambiguous. V dropped 1 base and J dropped 5 bases, with 11 bases sitting between them. CDR1 and CDR2 (germline): LGHNA, YNFKEQ. CDR3 length equals 14 residues. CDR3 DNA: TGTGCCAGCAGCCAAGCGAAATCTCTGGAGACCCAGTACTTC. It codes for CASSQAKSLETQYF.

V and J are TRBV7-6 and TRBJ2-1; 12 bases align to TRBD2. Losses at the gene ends were 6 bases for V and 4 bases for J; bases not matched to a gene: 4. This CDR3 comprises 15 residues. Germline assignment: CDR1 SGHVS and CDR2 FNYEAQ. This CDR3 is CASSKTSGGYNEQFF. In DNA form, the CDR3 reads TGTGCCAGCAGTAAAACTAGCGGGGGGTACAATGAGCAGTTCTTC.

The chain carries TRBV30 and TRBJ1-2; the D gene is possibly TRBD1 (5 bases). Germline V gene sequence: CDR1 GTSNPN, CDR2 SVGIG (reference sequence). The CDR3 spans 13 residues. The V and J ends lost 1 base and 3 bases respectively, with 9 bases between them. CDR3 amino acids: CAWSAGNYYGYTF. CDR3 in DNA: TGTGCCTGGAGTGCAGGGAATTACTATGGCTACACCTTC.

V and J are TRBV27 and TRBJ2-7; D perhaps matches TRBD1 (6 bases). CDR3 length equals 13 residues. Germline V gene sequence: CDR1 MNHEY, CDR2 SMNVEV (reference sequence). Deletions cut 5 bases from V and 3 bases from J, with 11 bases between. This chain's CDR3 is CASSHQQGYEQYF. The CDR3 DNA sequence: TGTGCCAGCAGTCATCAACAGGGCTACGAGCAGTACTTC.

The chain is built from TRBV4-2 and TRBJ2-1; D may be TRBD2 (7 bases). The V and J ends lost 1 base and 7 bases respectively, with 20 bases between them. The germline CDR1 and CDR2 sequences are LGHNA and YNFKEQ. The CDR3 consists of 17 residues. The CDR3 loop is CASSQGQVGGGRNEQFF. The CDR3 region has the DNA TGTGCCAGCAGCCAAGGTCAGGTGGGGGGGGGCCGGAATGAGCAGTTCTTC.

A few counts support this clone. V is TRBV25-1 and J is TRBJ1-6; D unclear. Between the trimmed V and J ends, which lost 4 bases and 9 bases, there was a span of 13 bases. This CDR3 spans 14 amino acids. Germline CDR1 MGHDK, CDR2 SYGVNS. The CDR3 sequence: CASSGRVDGSPLHF. CDR3 sequence (DNA): TGTGCCAGCAGTGGCCGGGTGGACGGTTCACCCCTCCACTTT.

The CDR3 DNA reads TGTGCCTGGAGTCAAACGGCAGGCGGTCGGTCACCCCTCCACTTT. This sequence encodes CAWSQTAGGRSPLHF. The rearrangement uses TRBV30 and TRBJ1-6; D gene ambiguous. The germline V gene encodes CDR1 GTSNPN and CDR2 SVGIG (reference sequence). V was shortened by 2 bases and J by 10 bases, with 18 bases between the two germline ends. CDR3 length: 15 residues.

J is TRBJ2-6 and V is TRBV2, with 8 bases lining up with TRBD2. J gave up 2 bases and V 2 bases, and 11 bases lay outside the gene matches. Germline CDR1 SNHLY, CDR2 FYNNEI. The CDR3 is 19 residues long. CDR3 DNA sequence: TGTGCCAGCAGTGAACGACCGGGAGGGCCTTCGGCTGGGGCCAACGTCCTGACTTTC. Translating it yields CASSERPGGPSAGANVLTF.

The chain employs TRBV5-1 and TRBJ1-4; D unresolved. In germline, CDR1 is SGHRS, CDR2 YFSETQ. The length of the CDR3 is 14 residues. Trimming left V 2 bases short and J 7 bases short, with 12 bases between. CDR3 loop: CASSFGRESEKLFF. CDR3 DNA: TGCGCCAGCAGCTTTGGGCGGGAGAGTGAAAAACTGTTTTTT.

This rearrangement joins TRBV3-1 (or the pseudogene TRBV3-2) to TRBJ1-1; 7 bases match TRBD1. Germline V gene data show CDR1 as LGHDT and CDR2 as YNNKEL (reference sequence). Losses at the gene ends were 4 bases for V and 6 bases for J; bases not matched to a gene: 8. CDR3 size: 14 residues. For the CDR3, the DNA is TGTGCCAGCAGCCGAATTCCAGGGGGAGCTGAAGCTTTCTTT. Translating gives CASSRIPGGAEAFF.

This chain joins TRBV24-1 and TRBJ1-2; the match to TRBD1 covers 9 bases. The CDR3 spans 13 residues. V was clipped by 7 bases and J by 8 bases; unmatched bases: 7. The germline gives CDR1 KGHDR, CDR2 SFDVKD. Here the CDR3 reads CATRGTGLGGYTF. As DNA, the CDR3 is TGTGCCACCAGGGGGACAGGGTTAGGCGGCTACACCTTC.

The rearrangement links TRBV3-1 (or the pseudogene TRBV3-2) to TRBJ1-2, with no clear D. Per germline, CDR1 LGHDT and CDR2 YNNKEL (reference sequence). The CDR3 sequence is 11 residues long. Trimming cost V 0 bases and J 8 bases, with 4 bases left between them. The CDR3 DNA reads as TGTGCCAGCAGCCAAGAGGGAGGCTACACCTTC. Protein: CASSQEGGYTF.

This chain joins TRBV5-1 and TRBJ1-4; tentatively, D is TRBD1 (6 bases). Germline V CDR1 and CDR2: SGHRS, YFSETQ. Trimming took off 1 base at V and 6 bases at J, with 10 bases between the two ends. The CDR3 spans 14 residues. The CDR3 region is CASSLREGDEKLFF. The CDR3 bases are TGCGCCAGCAGCTTGAGGGAGGGGGATGAAAAACTGTTTTTT.

The chain carries TRBV24-1 and TRBJ2-1, with TRBD2 matching 10 bases. The CDR3 is 16 residues long. Trimming took 3 bases from V and 4 from J; bases not matched to a gene: 5. Germline CDR1 KGHDR, CDR2 SFDVKD. This chain's CDR3 is CATSDNPTSGYNEQFF. CDR3 sequence (DNA): TGTGCCACCAGTGATAACCCGACTAGCGGGTACAATGAGCAGTTCTTC.

The genes are TRBV4-2 and TRBJ2-2, with 11 bases that match TRBD2. This CDR3 has 18 amino acids. Germline CDR1 is LGHNA and CDR2 is YNFKEQ. V shed 4 bases, J shed 2 bases, and the junction held 9 bases outside the gene matches. The DNA for the CDR3 is TGTGCCAGCAGCCTGGACTTAGCGGGGGGGCCCAACACCGGGGAGCTGTTTTTT. Encoded protein: CASSLDLAGGPNTGELFF.

The CDR3 coding sequence is TGTGCCAGCAGCCTCACAGATACGCAGTATTTT. Protein: CASSLTDTQYF. The chain combines TRBV7-9 with TRBJ2-3, with no clear D. Germline CDR1 SEHNR, CDR2 FQNEAQ (reference sequence). V was trimmed by 5 bases and J by 2 bases, leaving 2 bases between them. This CDR3 contains 11 residues.

The chain uses TRBV28 and TRBJ2-2; D is unresolved. V was clipped by 7 bases and J by 4 bases, with 7 bases between them. This CDR3 is built from 12 residues. The germline gives CDR1 MDHEN, CDR2 SYDVKM. The CDR3 loop reads CASKRTTGELFF. DNA of the CDR3: TGTGCCAGCAAGCGAACCACCGGGGAGCTGTTTTTT.

CDR3 amino acids: CASSFSRGPGELFF. CDR3 sequence (DNA): TGTGCCAGCAGTTTTTCTCGAGGGCCCGGGGAGCTGTTTTTT. J is TRBJ2-2 and V is TRBV28; a possible D gene is TRBD2 (5 bases). Germline V CDR1 and CDR2: MDHEN, SYDVKM. V gave up 3 bases and J gave up 6 bases, with 11 bases separating them. The CDR3 totals 14 residues.

The rearrangement joins TRBV18 to TRBJ2-3; possibly TRBD1 or TRBD2 for D (5 bases each). V was cut by 0 bases and J by 4 bases, with 14 bases left in between. CDR3 size: 16 residues. CDR1 and CDR2 (germline): KGHSH, LQKENI. The CDR3 DNA reads as TGTGCCAGCTCACCACCGGACCGGGGCCTGCCAGATACGCAGTATTTT. Translated, it gives CASSPPDRGLPDTQYF.

The rearrangement uses TRBV15 and TRBJ2-1, with 11 positions matching TRBD2. Trimming cost V 1 base and J 9 bases; bases outside gene matches: 5. The CDR3 runs to 15 residues. Germline CDR1 and CDR2: LNHNV and YYDKDF (reference sequence). Here the CDR3 DNA reads TGTGCCACCAGCAGAGGCCTAGCGGGAGGCGTTGAGCAGTTCTTC. Residues: CATSRGLAGGVEQFF.

CDR3: CASSVSLAGAYNEQFF. For the CDR3, the DNA is TGTGCCAGTAGTGTTAGTCTAGCGGGGGCGTACAATGAGCAGTTCTTC. The genes are TRBV19 and TRBJ2-1; 10 nucleotides align to TRBD2. V gave up 5 bases and J gave up 4 bases; unmatched junction bases: 8. Germline lookup yields CDR1 LNHDA and CDR2 SQIVND (reference sequence). This CDR3 region has 16 residues.

The genes are TRBV28 and TRBJ2-1; weak D call: TRBD2 (5 bases). V lost 2 bases and J lost 2, with 7 bases in between. The CDR3 runs 14 residues. Germline V gene sequence: CDR1 MDHEN, CDR2 SYDVKM. The CDR3 loop reads CASSLREPYNEQFF. CDR3 coding DNA: TGTGCCAGCAGTTTAAGGGAGCCCTACAATGAGCAGTTCTTC.

J is TRBJ1-1 and V is TRBV28; 7 bases are a match to TRBD1. V lost 7 bases to trimming and J lost 4 bases; unmatched junction nucleotides: 6. CDR1 is MDHEN and CDR2 is SYDVKM in the germline V gene. The CDR3 runs to 13 residues. The CDR3 loop is CASTRGGRTEAFF. The CDR3 coding sequence is TGTGCCAGCACCAGAGGGGGCCGCACTGAAGCTTTCTTT.

The V gene is TRBV18, the J gene TRBJ2-3, with 11 bases lining up with TRBD2. CDR1 and CDR2 from the germline V gene are KGHSH and LQKENI. Germline trimming cut 2 bases from V and 5 bases from J; bases unmatched to any gene: 0. The CDR3 is made up of 14 amino acids. CDR3 sequence (DNA): TGTGCCAGCTCACCAGGGACTAGCGGAGATACGCAGTATTTT. It encodes CASSPGTSGDTQYF.

The sample holds a few counts of this clone. The rearrangement links TRBV10-1 to TRBJ2-3; 12 bases map to TRBD2. J lost 2 bases, V lost 3 bases, and 3 bases had no gene match. Germline-derived CDR1 and CDR2 are WNHNN and SYGVQD (reference sequence). This CDR3 has 16 amino acids. CDR3 bases: TGCGCCAGCAGTGATACTAGCGGGAGGCCCACAGATACGCAGTATTTT. Amino acid sequence: CASSDTSGRPTDTQYF.

J is TRBJ1-5 and V is TRBV28; D remains unclear. In germline, CDR1 is MDHEN, CDR2 SYDVKM. Trimming left V 8 bases short and J 4 bases short, with 9 bases between. This CDR3 region has 12 residues. The CDR3 nucleotides are TGTGCCAGCTGGACGGGGAATCAGCCCCAGCATTTT. Its protein product is CASWTGNQPQHF.

The V gene is TRBV6-5, the J gene TRBJ1-2; D might be TRBD1 (6 bases). CDR3 length: 14 amino acids. V dropped 0 bases and J dropped 9 bases, with 14 bases sitting between them. CDR1 MNHEY and CDR2 SVGAGI come from the germline V gene. The CDR3 coding sequence is TGTGCCAGCAGTTACTCGACCAGGGGAGGTAGCTACACCTTC. As protein: CASSYSTRGGSYTF.

The V and J genes are TRBV5-1 and TRBJ2-2; 8 nucleotides align to TRBD2. Unmatched junction bases numbered 6, after V lost 4 bases and J lost 4 bases. This CDR3 contains 15 residues. Germline V gives CDR1 SGHRS, CDR2 YFSETQ. In DNA form, the CDR3 reads TGCGCCAGCAGCCCCGCTAGCGGGTTCACCGGGGAGCTGTTTTTT. The encoded protein is CASSPASGFTGELFF.